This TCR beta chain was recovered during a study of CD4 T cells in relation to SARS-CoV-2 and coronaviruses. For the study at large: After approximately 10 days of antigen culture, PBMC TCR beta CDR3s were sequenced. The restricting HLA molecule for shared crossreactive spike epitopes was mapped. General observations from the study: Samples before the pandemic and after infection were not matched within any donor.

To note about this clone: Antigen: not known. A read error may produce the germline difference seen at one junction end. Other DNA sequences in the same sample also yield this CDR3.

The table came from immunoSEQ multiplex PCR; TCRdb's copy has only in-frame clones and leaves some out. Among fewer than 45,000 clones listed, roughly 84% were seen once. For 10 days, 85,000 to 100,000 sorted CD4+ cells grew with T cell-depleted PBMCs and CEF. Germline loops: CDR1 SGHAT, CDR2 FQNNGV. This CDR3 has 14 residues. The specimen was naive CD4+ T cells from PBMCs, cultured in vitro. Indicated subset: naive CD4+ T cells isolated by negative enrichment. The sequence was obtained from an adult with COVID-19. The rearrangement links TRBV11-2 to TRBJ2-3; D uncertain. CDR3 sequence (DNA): TGTGCCAGCAGCTTAAGAGCGAACACAGATACACAGTATTTT. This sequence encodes CASSLRANTDTQYF.